Each of the 20 T cell receptor beta chains below was sequenced from the same sample in a study of cytomegalovirus exposure and HLA in healthy donors. TCRdb's copy holds only in-frame clones and misses some; the assay was immunoSEQ multiplex PCR. The data contain around 260,000 clones, about nine tenths of them singletons. The sample was PBMCs. These receptors originate from a woman under 40 in good health and CMV-seronegative.

This clone appeared once. The V call is TRBV11-3, the J call TRBJ2-1; 7 bases agree with TRBD2. V lost 1 base and J lost 1; bases outside the gene matches: 10. The CDR3 spans 18 residues. Germline V gives CDR1 SGHNT, CDR2 YENEEA. CDR3 DNA sequence: TGTGCCAGCAGCTTAGGGTTCCGGGCGGGAGAGTCCTACAATGAGCAGTTCTTC. It yields the protein CASSLGFRAGESYNEQFF.

The chain recombines TRBV4-3 with TRBJ2-6, with TRBD2 as a possible D gene (5 bases). There are 16 residues in the CDR3. CDR1 is LGHNA, CDR2 YSLEER, per germline. V was shortened by 5 bases and J by 0 bases, with 11 bases between the two germline ends. The CDR3 spells CASSDRTVSGANVLTF. The CDR3, as DNA: TGCGCCAGCAGCGATCGGACTGTCTCTGGGGCCAACGTCCTGACTTTC.

The chain is built from TRBV7-8 and TRBJ2-5; D assignment may be TRBD1 or TRBD2 (6 bases each). From germline, CDR1 is SGHVS and CDR2 FQNEAQ. The CDR3 sequence is 13 residues long. V shed 3 bases and J shed 4 bases, with 9 bases lying between them. This chain's CDR3 is CASSFRGRETQYF. DNA for the CDR3: TGTGCCAGCAGCTTTCGGGGGCGAGAGACCCAGTACTTC.

The chain recombines TRBV28 with TRBJ1-5, with D possibly being TRBD1 (6 bases). The germline CDR1 and CDR2 sequences are MDHEN and SYDVKM. The V end lost 3 bases, the J end lost 7 bases, and 13 bases lay between the germline ends. The CDR3 is 14 amino acids. CDR3 DNA sequence: TGTGCCAGCAGTTTTAGGGGGGTCAGGCAGCCCCAGCATTTT. The encoded protein is CASSFRGVRQPQHF.

The chain couples TRBV29-1 to TRBJ2-5; TRBD2 matches at 14 bases. Germline V CDR1 and CDR2: SQVTM, ANQGSEA. V shed 6 bases and J 4 bases; nucleotides not matched to a gene: 7. The CDR3 has 15 residues. The CDR3 reads CSVLRLAGGLETQYF. The CDR3 coding sequence is TGCAGCGTCCTGAGACTAGCGGGAGGGCTAGAGACCCAGTACTTC.

The chain uses TRBV10-3 and TRBJ2-5; D ambiguous. This CDR3 is 13 amino acids long. CDR1 and CDR2 (germline): ENHRY, SYGVKD. Trimming removed 2 bases from V and 4 bases from J, with 8 bases in between. The CDR3 DNA reads as TGTGCCATCAGTGAGAGCTCTGGAGAGACCCAGTACTTC. Protein product: CAISESSGETQYF.

The chain employs TRBV7-6 and TRBJ2-1; 9 bases agree with TRBD2. This CDR3 has 16 residues. Germline lookup yields CDR1 SGHVS and CDR2 FNYEAQ. V lost 2 bases and J lost 5; bases outside the gene matches: 7. CDR3 amino acids: CASSLTVGLANNEQFF. CDR3 DNA sequence: TGTGCCAGCAGCTTAACCGTTGGACTAGCGAACAATGAGCAGTTCTTC.

The chain is built from TRBV4-1 and TRBJ2-4; the match to TRBD1 covers 8 bases. The ends lost 4 bases at V and 5 bases at J; junction bases unmatched: 10. Germline CDR1 reads MGHRA; CDR2 reads YSYEKL. The CDR3 loop spans 16 amino acids. The CDR3 reads CASSLAGGAGENIQYF. CDR3 DNA sequence: TGCGCCAGCAGCCTAGCAGGGGGCGCTGGGGAAAACATTCAGTACTTC.

The chain employs TRBV19 and TRBJ1-2; D is uncertain. This CDR3 is built from 13 residues. V lost 7 bases and J 2 bases, leaving 11 bases between the germline ends. Germline-derived CDR1 and CDR2 are LNHDA and SQIVND (reference sequence). The CDR3 loop is CASTRGGNYGYTF. The DNA of the CDR3 is TGTGCCAGTACAAGAGGAGGGAACTATGGCTACACCTTC.

The chain couples TRBV28 to TRBJ2-7; tentative D call: TRBD2 (5 bases). With 8 bases removed from V and 4 bases from J, the gap between germline ends came to 9 bases. This CDR3 has 11 residues. Germline CDR1 and CDR2: MDHEN and SYDVKM. The DNA for the CDR3 is TGTGCCAGCGAGGGAGTTTACGAGCAGTACTTC. Protein product: CASEGVYEQYF.

The chain is built from TRBV11-3 and TRBJ2-7; 12 bases map to TRBD2. The V and J ends lost 1 base and 6 bases, in that order; junction bases with no gene match: 1. The CDR3 spans 14 residues. Germline-derived CDR1 and CDR2 are SGHNT and YENEEA. The CDR3 DNA is TGTGCCAGCAGCTTAGGACTAGCGGGAGCCGAGCAGTACTTC. It encodes CASSLGLAGAEQYF.

This chain connects TRBV7-9 to TRBJ2-5; either TRBD1 or TRBD2 may supply D (5 bases each). From germline, CDR1 is SEHNR and CDR2 FQNEAQ (reference sequence). V lost 5 bases and J lost 5, with 12 bases in between. This CDR3 comprises 13 residues. CDR3 region: CASSLGTRETQYF. The CDR3 DNA follows: TGTGCCAGCAGCCTGGGGACCCGGGAGACCCAGTACTTC. Together with reference TRBV7-9 and TRBJ2-5, the CDR3 gives the full variable domain: DTGVSQNPRHKITKRGQNVTFRCDPISEHNRLYWYRQTLGQGPEFLTYFQNEAQLEKSRLLSDRFSAERPKGSFSTLEIQRTEQGDSAMYLCASSLGTRETQYFGPGTRLLVL.

The rearrangement joins TRBV27 to TRBJ2-3; D remains ambiguous. V was shortened by 5 bases and J by 11 bases, with 14 bases between the two germline ends. The germline CDR1 and CDR2 sequences are MNHEY and SMNVEV (reference sequence). The CDR3 spans 12 residues. The CDR3 DNA is TGTGCCAGCAGTGAGCAAGGGCTATTGCAGTATTTT. The encoded protein is CASSEQGLLQYF.

The rearrangement joins TRBV9 to TRBJ2-7; 11 bases fit TRBD1. The germline CDR1 and CDR2 sequences are SGDLS and YYNGEE. V lost 0 bases, J lost 6 bases, and 2 bases stayed unmatched. The CDR3 consists of 14 residues. The CDR3 is CASSVAGTGGEQYF. The CDR3 DNA follows: TGTGCCAGCAGCGTAGCCGGGACAGGGGGCGAGCAGTACTTC.

The chain employs TRBV28 and TRBJ2-1; possible D gene TRBD2, 5 bases. The germline V gene encodes CDR1 MDHEN and CDR2 SYDVKM. Trimming shortened V by 5 bases and J by 0 bases, and 8 bases separated the two germline ends. CDR3 length equals 14 residues. CDR3 coding DNA: TGTGCCAGCAGTCCACGGGACTCCTACAATGAGCAGTTCTTC. As protein: CASSPRDSYNEQFF. The full variable domain, completed using reference TRBV28 and TRBJ2-1, is DVKVTQSSRYLVKRTGEKVFLECVQDMDHENMFWYRQDPGLGLRLIYFSYDVKMKEKGDIPEGYSVSREKKERFSLILESASTNQTSMYLCASSPRDSYNEQFFGPGTRLTVL.

The chain carries TRBV19 and TRBJ2-7; 8 bases match TRBD2. The V and J ends lost 8 bases and 5 bases, in that order; junction bases with no gene match: 8. The CDR3 sequence is 13 residues long. CDR1 LNHDA and CDR2 SQIVND come from the germline V gene (reference sequence). CDR3 residues: CASSLSGSDEQYF. The CDR3 nucleotides read TGTGCCAGTTCCCTAAGCGGGAGCGACGAGCAGTACTTC. Variable domain in full (rest from reference TRBV19 and TRBJ2-7): DGGITQSPKYLFRKEGQNVTLSCEQNLNHDAMYWYRQDPGQGLRLIYYSQIVNDFQKGDIAEGYSVSREKKESFPLTVTSAQKNPTAFYLCASSLSGSDEQYFGPGTRLTVT.

The V call is TRBV6-5, the J call TRBJ2-1; D is unresolved. The CDR3 length is 15 residues. Trimming left V 0 bases short and J 6 bases short, with 12 bases between. The germline gives CDR1 MNHEY, CDR2 SVGAGI. In DNA, the CDR3 is TGTGCCAGCAGTTACTCGGCAACTTGGAGCAATGAGCAGTTCTTC. Protein product: CASSYSATWSNEQFF.

The V and J genes are TRBV5-4 and TRBJ1-2, with 10 nucleotides matching TRBD1. CDR3 length: 14 residues. Germline V CDR1 and CDR2: SGHNT, YYREEE (reference sequence). Trimming took 4 bases from V and 6 from J; bases not matched to a gene: 6. CDR3: CASSPYGTGDGYTF. CDR3 bases: TGTGCCAGCAGCCCGTACGGGACAGGGGATGGCTACACCTTC.

This sequence joins TRBV27 and TRBJ2-2; 9 nucleotides align to TRBD1. V lost 4 bases and J lost 6; bases outside the gene matches: 9. Germline V gene lookup returns CDR1 MNHEY and CDR2 SMNVEV (reference sequence). This CDR3 spans 16 amino acids. The CDR3 loop is CASSSGGGQGAGELFF. The CDR3 coding sequence is TGTGCCAGCAGTTCCGGAGGGGGACAGGGAGCCGGGGAGCTGTTTTTT.

The V gene is TRBV11-2, the J gene TRBJ1-2; TRBD1 aligns across 10 bases. This CDR3 contains 14 residues. Germline V gene sequence: CDR1 SGHAT, CDR2 FQNNGV. The junction had 9 bases not matched to a gene; V was cut back by 6 bases and J by 8 bases. In nucleotides, the CDR3 is TGTGCCAGCAGTTTCGGGACAGGGGTTAGGGGCTACACCTTC. It encodes CASSFGTGVRGYTF.